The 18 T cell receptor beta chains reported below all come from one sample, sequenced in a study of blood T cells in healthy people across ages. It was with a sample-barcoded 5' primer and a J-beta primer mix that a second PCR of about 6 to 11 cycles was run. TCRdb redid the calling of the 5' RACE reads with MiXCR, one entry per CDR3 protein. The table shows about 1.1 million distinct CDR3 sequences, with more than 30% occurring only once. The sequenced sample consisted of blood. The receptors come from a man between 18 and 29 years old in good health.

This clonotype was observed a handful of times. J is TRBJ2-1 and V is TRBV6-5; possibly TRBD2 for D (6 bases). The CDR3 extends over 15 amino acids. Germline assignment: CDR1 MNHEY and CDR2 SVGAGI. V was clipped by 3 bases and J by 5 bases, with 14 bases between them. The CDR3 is CASSYTTSKHNEQFF. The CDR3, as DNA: TGTGCCAGCAGTTATACCACTAGCAAACACAATGAGCAGTTCTTC.

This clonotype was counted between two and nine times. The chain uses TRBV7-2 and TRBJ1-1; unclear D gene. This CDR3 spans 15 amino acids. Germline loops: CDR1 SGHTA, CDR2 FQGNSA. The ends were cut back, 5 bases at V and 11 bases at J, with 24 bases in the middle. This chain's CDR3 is CASSARGPSGTDAFF. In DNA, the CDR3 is TGTGCCAGCAGCGCCCGGGGTCCGTCAGGAACCGATGCTTTCTTT.

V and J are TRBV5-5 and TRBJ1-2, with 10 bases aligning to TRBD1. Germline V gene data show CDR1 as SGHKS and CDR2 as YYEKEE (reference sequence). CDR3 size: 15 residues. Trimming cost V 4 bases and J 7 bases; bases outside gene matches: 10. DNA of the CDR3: TGTGCCAGCAGCCCGAGGGGGGGACAGGGGACTGGCTACACCTTC. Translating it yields CASSPRGGQGTGYTF.

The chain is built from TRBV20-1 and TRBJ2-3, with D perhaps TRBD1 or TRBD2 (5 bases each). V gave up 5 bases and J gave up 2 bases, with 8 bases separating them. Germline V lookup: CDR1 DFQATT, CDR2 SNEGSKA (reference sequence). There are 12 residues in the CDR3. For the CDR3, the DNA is TGCAGTGCTCTGGGGGACACAGATACGCAGTATTTT. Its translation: CSALGDTDTQYF.

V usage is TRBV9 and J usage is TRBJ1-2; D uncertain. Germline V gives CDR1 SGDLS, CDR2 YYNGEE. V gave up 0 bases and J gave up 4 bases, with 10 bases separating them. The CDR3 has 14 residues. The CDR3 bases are TGTGCCAGCAGCGTAGTGGGCGAAGGCTATGGCTACACCTTC. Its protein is CASSVVGEGYGYTF.

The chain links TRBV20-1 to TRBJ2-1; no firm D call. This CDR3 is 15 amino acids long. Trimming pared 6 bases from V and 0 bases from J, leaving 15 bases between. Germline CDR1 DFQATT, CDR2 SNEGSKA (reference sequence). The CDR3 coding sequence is TGCAGTGCCCCCGAACGGATAAGCTCCTACAATGAGCAGTTCTTC. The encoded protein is CSAPERISSYNEQFF.

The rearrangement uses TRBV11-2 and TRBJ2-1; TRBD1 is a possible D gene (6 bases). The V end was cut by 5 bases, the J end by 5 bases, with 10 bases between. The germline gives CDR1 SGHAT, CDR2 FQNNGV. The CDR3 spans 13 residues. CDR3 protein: CASSTGQNNEQFF. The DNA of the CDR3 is TGTGCCAGCAGCACGGGACAAAACAATGAGCAGTTCTTC.

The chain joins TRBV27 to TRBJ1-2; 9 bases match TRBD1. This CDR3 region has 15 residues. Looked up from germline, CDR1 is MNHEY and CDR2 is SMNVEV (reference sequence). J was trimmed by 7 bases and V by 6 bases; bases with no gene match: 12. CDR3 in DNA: TGTGCCAGCAGCTCCGGGACAGGGATATTGAGTGGCTACACCTTC. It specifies CASSSGTGILSGYTF.

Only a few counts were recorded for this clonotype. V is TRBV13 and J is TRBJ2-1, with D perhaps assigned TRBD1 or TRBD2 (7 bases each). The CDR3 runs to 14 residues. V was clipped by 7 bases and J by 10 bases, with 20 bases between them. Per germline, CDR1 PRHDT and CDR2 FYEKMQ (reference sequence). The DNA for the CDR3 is TGTGCCAGCACCCTTAGACAGGGAGCGGGGGAGCAGTTCTTC. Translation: CASTLRQGAGEQFF. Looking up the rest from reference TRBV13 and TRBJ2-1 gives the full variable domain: AAGVIQSPRHLIKEKRETATLKCYPIPRHDTVYWYQQGPGQDPQFLISFYEKMQSDKGSIPDRFSAQQFSDYHSELNMSSLELGDSALYFCASTLRQGAGEQFFGPGTRLTVL.

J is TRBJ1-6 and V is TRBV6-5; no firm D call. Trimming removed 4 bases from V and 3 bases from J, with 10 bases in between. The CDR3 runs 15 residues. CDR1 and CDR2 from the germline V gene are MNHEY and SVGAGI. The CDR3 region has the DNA TGTGCCAGCAGTTGGGAGGGAGGCTATAATTCACCCCTCCACTTT. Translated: CASSWEGGYNSPLHF.

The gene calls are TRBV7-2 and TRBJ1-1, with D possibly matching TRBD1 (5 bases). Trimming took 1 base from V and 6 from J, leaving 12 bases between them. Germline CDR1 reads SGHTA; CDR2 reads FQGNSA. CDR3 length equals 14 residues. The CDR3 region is CASSLGRASAEAFF. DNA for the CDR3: TGTGCCAGCAGCTTAGGCAGGGCTAGCGCTGAAGCTTTCTTT.

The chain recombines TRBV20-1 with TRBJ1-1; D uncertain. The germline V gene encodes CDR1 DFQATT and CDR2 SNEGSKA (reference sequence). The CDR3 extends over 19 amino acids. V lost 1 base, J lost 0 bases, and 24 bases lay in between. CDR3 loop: CSARAPHSWMVIMNTEAFF. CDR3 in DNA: TGCAGTGCTAGAGCTCCACATTCCTGGATGGTAATTATGAACACTGAAGCTTTCTTT.

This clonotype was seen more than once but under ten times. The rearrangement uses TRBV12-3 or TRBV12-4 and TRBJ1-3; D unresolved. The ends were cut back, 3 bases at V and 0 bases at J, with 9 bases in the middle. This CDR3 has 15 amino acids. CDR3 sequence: CASSLRGSSGNTIYF. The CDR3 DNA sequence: TGTGCCAGCAGTTTGAGAGGATCCTCTGGAAACACCATATATTTT.

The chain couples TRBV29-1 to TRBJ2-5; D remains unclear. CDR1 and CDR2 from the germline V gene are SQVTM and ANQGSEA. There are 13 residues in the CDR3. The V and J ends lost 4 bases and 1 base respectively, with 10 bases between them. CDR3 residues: CSVVGHSQETQYF. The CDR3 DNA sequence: TGCAGCGTTGTTGGGCATAGCCAAGAGACCCAGTACTTC.

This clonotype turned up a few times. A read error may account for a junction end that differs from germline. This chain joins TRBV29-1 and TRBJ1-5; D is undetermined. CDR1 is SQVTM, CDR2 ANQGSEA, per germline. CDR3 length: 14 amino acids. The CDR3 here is CRVGVGNANQPQHF. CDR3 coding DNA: TGCAGAGTTGGTGTAGGGAACGCTAATCAGCCCCAGCATTTT.

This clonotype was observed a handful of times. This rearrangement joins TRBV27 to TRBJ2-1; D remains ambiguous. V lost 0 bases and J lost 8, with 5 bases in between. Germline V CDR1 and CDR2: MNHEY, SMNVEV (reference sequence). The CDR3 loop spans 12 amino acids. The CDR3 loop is CASSLSLDEQFF. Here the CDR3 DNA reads TGTGCCAGCAGTTTATCTTTAGATGAGCAGTTCTTC.

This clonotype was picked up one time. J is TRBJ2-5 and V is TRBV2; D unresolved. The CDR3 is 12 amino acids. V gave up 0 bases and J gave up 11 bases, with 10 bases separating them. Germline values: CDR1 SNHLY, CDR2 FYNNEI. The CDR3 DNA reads TGTGCCAGCAGTGAAGCCCGAGATGAGCAGTACTTC. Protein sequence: CASSEARDEQYF.

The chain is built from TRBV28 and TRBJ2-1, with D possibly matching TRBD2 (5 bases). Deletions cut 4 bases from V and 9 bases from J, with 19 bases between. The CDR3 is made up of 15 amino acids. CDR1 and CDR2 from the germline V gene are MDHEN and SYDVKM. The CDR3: CASSSPLAEGIEQFF. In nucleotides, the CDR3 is TGTGCCAGCAGTTCCCCGCTGGCTGAGGGAATTGAGCAGTTCTTC.